One T cell receptor (beta chain) is described in this entry. Its antigen is undetermined. Unrecorded immune exposures were likely, despite nominal health at sampling. Primers: 60 Vbeta forward and 13 Jbeta reverse. Profiling relied on immunoSEQ multiplex PCR, and the TCRdb table lists in-frame clones only, not all of them. Counted here are roughly 60,000 clones, 83% occurring once; the ten biggest clones make up approximately 4.3%. This record comes from a study of cytomegalovirus exposure and HLA in healthy donors. Germline assignment: CDR1 SNHLY and CDR2 FYNNEI. V was clipped by 7 bases and J by 7 bases, with 19 bases between them. The CDR3 runs 14 residues. Study-level points and caveats: Later, an analysis showed that TCR beta chains associated with HLA were more clonally expanded than others that were equally common. Sequence variants that were highly shared formed a cluster that was likely a sequencing artifact. Earlier analysis looked at TCR beta V segments, and most were productive about 87% or about 30% of the time.

The receptor was isolated from a man aged 25-45 years in good health and CMV-seronegative. V and J are TRBV2 and TRBJ1-2, with D possibly being TRBD1 (5 bases). The sample consisted of PBMCs. The CDR3 coding sequence is TGTGCCAGCACAGTGGGGACCTCCGGGGGTGGCTACACCTTC. As protein: CASTVGTSGGGYTF.